This entry lists 3 T cell receptor beta chains sequenced from one sample in a study of cytomegalovirus exposure and HLA in healthy donors. PCR amplification relied on 60 Vbeta primers (plus 13 Jbeta primers). The assay was immunoSEQ multiplex PCR, and TCRdb's table has in-frame clones only and misses some. Among some 150,000 clones listed, about 81% were seen once. The source material was PBMCs. All receptors come from a man in his thirties or forties in good health and CMV-seronegative.

This clone appeared a single time. At one boundary the junction diverges from the germline segment, which might be a read error. The chain employs TRBV7-7 and TRBJ2-3; 8 bases align to TRBD1. The CDR3 sequence is 16 residues long. Germline V gene lookup returns CDR1 SSHAT and CDR2 FNYEAQ (reference sequence). As DNA, the CDR3 is TGTGCTAGCAGCTTTGGGACAGGCCTTAGCACAGATACGCAGTATTTT. Its translation: CASSFGTGLSTDTQYF. The full variable domain, completed using reference TRBV7-7 and TRBJ2-3, is GAGVSQSPRYKVTKRGQDVTLRCDPISSHATLYWYQQALGQGPEFLTYFNYEAQPDKSGLPSDRFSAERPEGSISTLTIQRTEQRDSAMYRCASSFGTGLSTDTQYFGPGTRLTVL.

The chain employs TRBV15 and TRBJ2-1; 8 bases agree with TRBD2. The germline CDR1 and CDR2 sequences are LNHNV and YYDKDF (reference sequence). The ends lost 1 base at V and 0 bases at J; junction bases unmatched: 20. The length of the CDR3 is 22 residues. CDR3 sequence reads: CATSRVGPDSYLAGRSYNEQFF. The CDR3 DNA sequence: TGTGCCACCAGCAGAGTTGGTCCGGACAGCTACCTAGCGGGCCGCTCCTACAATGAGCAGTTCTTC.

The chain is built from TRBV10-3 and TRBJ2-1, with 8 bases fitting TRBD1. The ends lost 3 bases at V and 5 bases at J; junction bases unmatched: 6. Germline V gives CDR1 ENHRY, CDR2 SYGVKD. The CDR3 covers 15 residues. The CDR3 loop reads CAISDRQGWDNEQFF. The CDR3 DNA reads TGTGCCATCAGTGACCGACAGGGGTGGGACAATGAGCAGTTCTTC.